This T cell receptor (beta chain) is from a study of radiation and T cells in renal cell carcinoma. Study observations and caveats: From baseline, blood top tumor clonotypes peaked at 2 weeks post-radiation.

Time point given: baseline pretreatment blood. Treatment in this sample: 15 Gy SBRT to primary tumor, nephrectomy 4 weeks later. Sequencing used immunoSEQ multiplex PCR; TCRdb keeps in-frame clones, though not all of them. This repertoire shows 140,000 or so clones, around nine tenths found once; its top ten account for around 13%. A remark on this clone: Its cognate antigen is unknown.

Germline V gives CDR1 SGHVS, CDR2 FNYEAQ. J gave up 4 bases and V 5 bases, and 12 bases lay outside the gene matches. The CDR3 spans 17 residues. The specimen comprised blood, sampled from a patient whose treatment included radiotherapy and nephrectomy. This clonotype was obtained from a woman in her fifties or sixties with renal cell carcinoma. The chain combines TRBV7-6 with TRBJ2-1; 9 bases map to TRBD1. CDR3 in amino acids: CASSPRPQGAVYNEQFF. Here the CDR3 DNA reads TGTGCCAGCAGCCCCAGGCCACAGGGGGCGGTTTACAATGAGCAGTTCTTC. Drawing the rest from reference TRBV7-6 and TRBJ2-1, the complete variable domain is GAGVSQSPRYKVTKRGQDVALRCDPISGHVSLYWYRQALGQGPEFLTYFNYEAQQDKSGLPNDRFSAERPEGSISTLTIQRTEQRDSAMYRCASSPRPQGAVYNEQFFGPGTRLTVL.